Presented here are 8 T cell receptor beta chains from one specimen sequenced in a study of T-cell reconstitution after alpha-beta-depleted transplantation in children. TCRbeta library construction was performed incorporating unique molecular identifiers. Each CDR3 protein gets one entry after TCRdb re-called the PCR reads with MiXCR. The table has around 960,000 distinct CDR3 sequences, around 30% seen once. The input for sequencing was PBMCs, mostly from graft donor cells, taken 360 days after TCRalphabeta/CD19-depleted stem cell transplant. The source is a boy under two years old who had a stem cell transplant for SCID, so the T cells may come from the graft donor.

V usage is TRBV10-3 and J usage is TRBJ2-1, with D possibly being TRBD1 or TRBD2 (5 bases each). CDR3 size: 16 residues. Trimming removed 0 bases from V and 7 bases from J, with 16 bases in between. Germline-derived CDR1 and CDR2 are ENHRY and SYGVKD. The CDR3 reads CAISESKRDPPNEQFF. The DNA for the CDR3 is TGTGCCATCAGTGAGTCGAAGAGGGACCCGCCTAATGAGCAGTTCTTC.

The J gene is TRBJ2-3, the V gene TRBV25-1; D ambiguous. Deletions cut 2 bases from V and 6 bases from J, with 3 bases between. Germline V lookup: CDR1 MGHDK, CDR2 SYGVNS. The CDR3 totals 11 residues. The CDR3 region is CASSEDDTQYF. The CDR3 DNA reads TGTGCCAGCAGTGAAGATGATACGCAGTATTTT.

This clonotype was detected many times. The CDR3 region is CSAMFYNEQFF. The CDR3 bases are TGCAGTGCCATGTTTTACAATGAGCAGTTCTTC. The chain employs TRBV20-1 and TRBJ2-1; D ambiguous. From germline, CDR1 is DFQATT and CDR2 SNEGSKA (reference sequence). The CDR3 is 11 residues long. V gave up 6 bases and J gave up 4 bases, with 7 bases separating them.

The table lists this clonotype with a few counts. V is TRBV10-3 and J is TRBJ1-1; the D gene is possibly TRBD1 (5 bases). The length of the CDR3 is 14 residues. The germline V gene has CDR1 ENHRY and CDR2 SYGVKD. Trimming cost V 3 bases and J 5 bases, with 13 bases left between them. CDR3 in DNA: TGTGCCATCAGTGACCGCAATGGGGGAACTGAAGCTTTCTTT. It translates to CAISDRNGGTEAFF.

This clonotype was observed a few times. The junction departs from germline at one end; a sequencing error may be responsible. The chain recombines TRBV18 with TRBJ2-1; TRBD1 is a possible D gene (5 bases). The CDR3 extends over 13 amino acids. Germline CDR1 KGHSH, CDR2 LQKENI. DNA of the CDR3: TGTGCCAGTACAGGTACCTCCTACACTGAGCAGTTCTTC. Translation: CASTGTSYTEQFF.

Written as DNA, the CDR3 is TGTGCCAGCAGTCCCTACGCCCCAGGGCGTACCGGGGAGCTGTTTTTT. Protein: CASSPYAPGRTGELFF. The J gene is TRBJ2-2, the V gene TRBV28, with D possibly matching TRBD1 (5 bases). Germline V gives CDR1 MDHEN, CDR2 SYDVKM. Trimming took 5 bases from V and 5 from J, leaving 18 bases between them. This CDR3 is 16 amino acids long.

This clonotype was found a few times. CDR3 protein: CATSEGGKGEQFF. DNA of the CDR3: TGTGCCACCAGTGAAGGGGGCAAAGGTGAGCAGTTCTTC. The chain joins TRBV24-1 to TRBJ2-1; 7 bases map to TRBD1. V lost 4 bases to trimming and J lost 9 bases; unmatched junction nucleotides: 5. This CDR3 comprises 13 residues. Germline V lookup: CDR1 KGHDR, CDR2 SFDVKD.

This clonotype was seen ten or more times. CDR3 coding DNA: TGCGCCAGCAGCCAATTGGACAGTAACTATGGCTACACCTTC. Translation: CASSQLDSNYGYTF. The chain joins TRBV4-1 to TRBJ1-2, with a tentative D call TRBD1 (6 bases). Trimming stripped 2 bases from V and 1 base from J, with 8 bases between. CDR1 and CDR2 (germline): MGHRA, YSYEKL. The CDR3 is made up of 14 amino acids.